This T cell receptor (beta chain) was identified during a study of T cells in Graves' hyperthyroidism and ophthalmopathy (dated by TCRdb to 2018 to 2020). About the investigation overall: Peripheral blood samples were taken at initial diagnosis, before any treatment was given. In addition, the study compared T-cell repertoires in thyroid tissue and in blood from roughly 6 Graves' hyperthyroidism patients. Prospective prediction of ophthalmopathy was tested in an independent validation cohort of approximately 18 hyperthyroidism patients and 17 patients who later progressed to ophthalmopathy. According to the paper, TCR Vbeta CDR3 sequencing was carried out on roughly 130 peripheral blood samples, which came from more than 40 ophthalmopathy, around 74 hyperthyroidism and about 17 progressor patients. Following sampling, methimazole starting at 30 mg daily was given to hyperthyroidism patients, and high-dose intravenous methylprednisolone was given to ophthalmopathy patients. The 95 to 100 discovery patients were randomly divided into training and test sets at a 7:3 ratio. TCR V-J signatures able to tell the groups apart were searched for in a discovery cohort of more than 90 patients, of whom roughly 42 had Graves' ophthalmopathy and about 60 had stable Graves' hyperthyroidism.

In its sample, this clonotype was seen a few times. There is no known antigen for this receptor. Within one base of it there is no much larger clone, and no base qualities were kept. Amplification of TCR beta CDR3 regions was carried out from RNA transcripts. A first-round RT-PCR of the TCR CDR3 used the HTBI primer set with the Qiagen OneStep RT-PCR kit. A second multiplex PCR round built the libraries, followed by size selection and purification. Libraries were sequenced paired-end with 100 bp reads on an Illumina HiSeq2000. Per the source publication's procedure: Raw data were processed with SOAPnuke, discarding reads with adapters, uncalled bases, mean Phred below 15, or no exact constant-primer or identifier match. COPE v1.2.5 was used to merge high-quality paired reads, and clonotypes were defined as unique nucleotide sequences. Clonotypes were aligned to IMGT TRBV, TRBD and TRBJ reference segments using MiTCR v1.1. Only V-J combinations with frequency above 0.0001, covering 98% to 99.2% of repertoires, were analysed. A TCS score was defined as the ratio between F50 (clonal expansion) and ExV (chaos), using BLOSUM62-based TCRdist between CDR3 peptides within each V-J. Welch's t-statistics and random forest reduced several hundred V-J features to roughly 13, which were used in a naive Bayes classifier (R e1071). The public sequencing data were trimmed at Q25 with fastp and processed into clonotypes with MiXCR by TCRdb, which kept only in-frame beta chains. Every CDR3 protein is listed once, alongside the most common genes and DNA of its rows. The V and J calls come from TCRdb's annotation, not from the publication. The sample has 550,000 to 600,000 distinct CDR3 sequences on record, approximately 15% of them singletons. The ten largest make up roughly 18% of the sample.

A patient counted as having stable Graves' hyperthyroidism if no progression to ophthalmopathy occurred over 18 months of follow-up. Hyperthyroidism patients were newly diagnosed, had a disease duration of under 2 months, and were aged 18 to 65 years. Patients with uncontrolled infections, other autoimmune diseases, pregnancy or lactation were excluded. Clinical symptoms, serum thyroxine and TRAb, thyroid ultrasound, and orbital computed tomography formed the basis for the diagnoses. PBMCs were isolated from approximately 10 ml of fresh peripheral blood by Ficoll-Paque density gradient centrifugation. Total RNA was extracted using Trizol reagent, and RNA quality was assessed on an Agilent 2100 Bioanalyzer. The germline V and J ends show losses of 4 bases and 0 bases respectively, and no gene match explains 5 bases of the junction. The CDR3 numbers 15 residues from cysteine through phenylalanine. The retained sequence is limited to the CDR3, 45 bases, with the frame set at the first base. Per the germline V gene, SGHDN is the CDR1 and FVKESK is the CDR2.

Study-wide conclusions, independent of this receptor: Sample size was not statistically predetermined, and blinding of investigators to group allocation was not performed. Blood samples also contained most of the expanded thyroid clonotypes (frequency above 0.001), which suggests that blood repertoires may reflect thyroid immune responses. In validation, the model predicted progression to ophthalmopathy with roughly 66% sensitivity and about 73% specificity, a median of 6.5 months before onset. In cross-validation, a model built on a 13 V-J signature told ophthalmopathy apart from stable hyperthyroidism with under 90% sensitivity and 81% to 82% specificity, and in testing the same model reached 80%/75%.

This clonotype was obtained from a woman aged 18 to 35 with Graves' hyperthyroidism. The material sequenced was blood. The chain was built from TRBV14 and TRBJ1-1; 7 nucleotides in the junction match TRBD1. The nucleotide sequence is given as TGTGCCAGCAGCCCCATGGGACAGATGAACACTGAAGCTTTCTTT. Its protein is CASSPMGQMNTEAFF.